This TCR beta chain was sequenced during a study of blood T cell repertoires in COVID-19. In the study overall: Samples representing acute and convalescent COVID-19 were sourced from the United States, Italy and Spain. T cells, B-cell-depleted T cells, or PBMCs provided the cDNA or gDNA that served as material.

Original processing notes: Amplification of reference gene primers was used by the study to estimate nucleated cell counts. The data were produced by immunoSEQ multiplex PCR, yet TCRdb's version contains in-frame clones alone and is incomplete. V, J and clone size are those of that table, while D and trimming were read from the DNA. The sample has about 250,000 clones; roughly 88% are singletons. Germline loops: CDR1 MNHEY, CDR2 SVGEGT. V gave up 4 bases and J gave up 1 base; unmatched junction bases: 2. The CDR3 runs 15 residues. This sequence originates from a middle-aged man with acute or convalescent COVID-19. The genes are TRBV6-2 or TRBV6-3 and TRBJ2-2; 8 nucleotides align to TRBD1. Sequencing was performed on peripheral blood. The CDR3, as DNA: TGTGCCAGCAGTTCAGGACAGGGGAACACCGGGGAGCTGTTTTTT. Translating gives CASSSGQGNTGELFF.